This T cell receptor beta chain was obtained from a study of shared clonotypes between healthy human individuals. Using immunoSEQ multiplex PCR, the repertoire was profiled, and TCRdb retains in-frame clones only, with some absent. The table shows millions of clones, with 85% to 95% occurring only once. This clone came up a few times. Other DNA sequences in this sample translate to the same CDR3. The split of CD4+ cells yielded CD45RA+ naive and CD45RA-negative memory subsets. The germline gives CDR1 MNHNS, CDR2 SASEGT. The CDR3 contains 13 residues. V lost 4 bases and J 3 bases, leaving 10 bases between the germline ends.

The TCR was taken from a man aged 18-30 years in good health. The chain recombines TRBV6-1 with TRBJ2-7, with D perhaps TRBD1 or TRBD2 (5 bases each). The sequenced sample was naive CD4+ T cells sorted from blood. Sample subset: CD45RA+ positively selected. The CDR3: CASSAGRSYEQYF. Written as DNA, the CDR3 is TGTGCCAGCAGTGCGGGACGGAGCTACGAGCAGTACTTC.